The sequence of this TCR beta chain was determined in a study of tumour-infiltrating T cells in Burkitt lymphoma. Study information: Patients covered every epidemiological subtype of Burkitt lymphoma. Productive clonality predicted overall and progression-free survival. The study, taken as a whole, reports: Several public clonotypes were shared across many Burkitt lymphoma patients.

V shed 7 bases and J 6 bases; nucleotides not matched to a gene: 11. There are 15 residues in the CDR3. Germline V CDR1 and CDR2: LNHDA, SQIVND (reference sequence). A note on this clone: Its antigen remains unidentified.

Measured with immunoSEQ multiplex PCR; TCRdb has only the in-frame clones, and not every one. The table has roughly 690 clones, less than 85% seen once. This receptor was obtained from a human donor with Burkitt lymphoma. The rearrangement links TRBV19 to TRBJ2-1; 8 positions agree with TRBD2. What was sequenced was tumor tissue. Here the CDR3 DNA reads TGTGCCAGTACCCCCTTAGCGGGACTAACCAATGAGCAGTTCTTC. Amino acid sequence: CASTPLAGLTNEQFF.